One sample yielded the 13 T cell receptor beta chains listed below, sequenced in a study of identical twins (TCRdb year 2016). The library came from 5' RACE. The run used an Illumina HiSeq 2000. Using fastp trimming at Q25 and MiXCR clonotype assembly, TCRdb reanalyzed the public sequencing data and kept in-frame beta chains. Each CDR3 protein gets just one entry, which takes the most common genes and DNA from the rows behind it. Across this sample there are 1.5 million to 2 million distinct CDR3 sequences, with less than 35% seen only once. The ten largest clones add up to approximately 0.29% of the sample. The specimen sequenced was cord blood. The origin of the receptors is a newborn girl in good health.

This clonotype turned up a few times. The chain uses TRBV16 and TRBJ1-2; D is possibly TRBD1 (5 bases). The CDR3 runs to 13 residues. The V end lost 1 base, the J end lost 4 bases, and 7 bases lay between the germline ends. The germline V gene encodes CDR1 KGHSY and CDR2 FQNENV. The CDR3 DNA sequence: TGTGCCAGCAGCCAATACAGGCCCTATGGCTACACCTTC. Its translation: CASSQYRPYGYTF.

Only a few counts were recorded for this clonotype. The chain carries TRBV4-1 and TRBJ2-3, with 8 bases that match TRBD1. Germline CDR1 and CDR2: MGHRA and YSYEKL. J gave up 6 bases and V 4 bases, and 12 bases lay outside the gene matches. The CDR3 has 16 amino acids. CDR3 residues: CASSPGQGASGDTQYF. For the CDR3, the DNA is TGCGCCAGCAGCCCCGGACAGGGCGCCTCTGGTGATACGCAGTATTTT.

Concerning this clonotype itself: A much larger clone is a single base away; this may be a read error. The chain couples TRBV7-2 to TRBJ1-2, with a possible D match to TRBD1 (5 bases). Germline assignment: CDR1 SGHTA and CDR2 FQGNSA. The CDR3 runs to 12 residues. CDR3 in amino acids: CASSPAGYGHTF. The CDR3 bases are TGTGCCAGCAGCCCCGCAGGGTATGGCCACACCTTC.

This chain connects TRBV7-9 to TRBJ1-4; D remains unclear. CDR3 size: 15 residues. The germline V gene has CDR1 SEHNR and CDR2 FQNEAQ (reference sequence). Trimming pared 5 bases from V and 7 bases from J, leaving 17 bases between. The CDR3 here is CASSTYGVTFEKLFF. Written as DNA, the CDR3 is TGTGCCAGCAGCACTTACGGGGTGACATTTGAAAAACTGTTTTTT.

The rearrangement joins TRBV4-1 to TRBJ2-5; D gene ambiguous. The CDR3 loop spans 14 amino acids. Trimming cost V 4 bases and J 2 bases, with 11 bases left between them. Germline CDR1 is MGHRA and CDR2 is YSYEKL. The CDR3 DNA reads TGCGCCAGCAGCCCAAAGACCCATCAAGAGACCCAGTACTTC. Its protein is CASSPKTHQETQYF.

This clonotype was found a few times. The rearrangement uses TRBV28 and TRBJ2-1; no firm D call. V was pared by 3 bases and J by 8 bases, with 11 bases between. CDR3 length: 13 amino acids. Germline V gives CDR1 MDHEN, CDR2 SYDVKM. This chain's CDR3 is CASSFSSRDEQFF. In nucleotides, the CDR3 is TGTGCCAGCAGTTTCAGCTCCCGAGATGAGCAGTTCTTC. Filled out from reference TRBV28 and TRBJ2-1, the complete variable domain reads DVKVTQSSRYLVKRTGEKVFLECVQDMDHENMFWYRQDPGLGLRLIYFSYDVKMKEKGDIPEGYSVSREKKERFSLILESASTNQTSMYLCASSFSSRDEQFFGPGTRLTVL.

In regard to this clonotype: Given a much more abundant clone one base away, this may be a read error. The chain links TRBV27 to TRBJ2-7; 9 nucleotides agree with TRBD2. The germline V gene encodes CDR1 MNHEY and CDR2 SMNVEV (reference sequence). The CDR3 has 13 residues. The CDR3 DNA reads TGTGCCAGCGGTTTAGCGGGAGTAGGCGAGCAGTACTTC. Its protein is CASGLAGVGEQYF.

The sample holds many counts of this clonotype. This chain connects TRBV3-1 to TRBJ1-2; D possibly corresponds to TRBD1 (6 bases). CDR3 length: 14 residues. V was clipped by 4 bases and J by 4 bases, with 13 bases between them. CDR1 and CDR2 from the germline V gene are LGHDT and YNNKEL (reference sequence). CDR3 loop: CASSPTDSPYGYTF. The CDR3 nucleotides read TGTGCCAGCAGCCCAACGGACAGTCCCTATGGCTACACCTTC.

V and J are TRBV10-3 and TRBJ1-2; a possible D gene is TRBD1 (5 bases). CDR1 and CDR2 (germline): ENHRY, SYGVKD. Trimming took off 2 bases at V and 4 bases at J, with 8 bases between the two ends. The CDR3 covers 13 residues. CDR3 sequence: CAISEGGVYGYTF. CDR3 nucleotide sequence: TGTGCCATCAGTGAGGGAGGGGTCTATGGCTACACCTTC.

The CDR3 region is CASSQSTGSDYTF. CDR3 DNA: TGTGCCAGCAGCCAATCGACAGGGAGCGACTACACCTTC. This chain connects TRBV11-2 to TRBJ1-2; TRBD1 agrees at 7 bases. Trimming took 5 bases from V and 10 from J; bases not matched to a gene: 10. This CDR3 has 13 residues. The V gene's germline CDR1 is SGHAT and CDR2 FQNNGV.

In this sample, this clonotype turned up a few times. V is TRBV11-2 and J is TRBJ2-1; D is possibly TRBD1 (6 bases). The CDR3 has 15 amino acids. The germline CDR1 and CDR2 sequences are SGHAT and FQNNGV. V gave up 3 bases and J gave up 6 bases, with 15 bases separating them. The CDR3 bases are TGTGCCAGCAGCTTGAGCCTACAGGGTTTCAATGAGCAGTTCTTC. Its protein is CASSLSLQGFNEQFF.

This clonotype was seen a handful of times. The gene calls are TRBV28 and TRBJ1-6; 10 bases map to TRBD1. V lost 2 bases to trimming and J lost 8 bases; unmatched junction nucleotides: 3. The CDR3 has 15 residues. CDR1 and CDR2 (germline): MDHEN, SYDVKM. The CDR3, as DNA: TGTGCCAGCAGTTTAGGGGGACAGGGGTATTCACCCCTCCACTTT. Translating gives CASSLGGQGYSPLHF.

This chain links TRBV15 with TRBJ1-2; D call uncertain. From germline, CDR1 is LNHNV and CDR2 YYDKDF (reference sequence). Trimming shortened V by 1 base and J by 3 bases, and 3 bases separated the two germline ends. The CDR3 has 12 residues. Here the CDR3 DNA reads TGTGCCACCAGCAGAGCGGACTATGGCTACACCTTC. This gives the protein CATSRADYGYTF. Together with reference TRBV15 and TRBJ1-2, the CDR3 gives the full variable domain: DAMVIQNPRYQVTQFGKPVTLSCSQTLNHNVMYWYQQKSSQAPKLLFHYYDKDFNNEADTPDNFQSRRPNTSFCFLDIRSPGLGDTAMYLCATSRADYGYTFGSGTRLTVV.